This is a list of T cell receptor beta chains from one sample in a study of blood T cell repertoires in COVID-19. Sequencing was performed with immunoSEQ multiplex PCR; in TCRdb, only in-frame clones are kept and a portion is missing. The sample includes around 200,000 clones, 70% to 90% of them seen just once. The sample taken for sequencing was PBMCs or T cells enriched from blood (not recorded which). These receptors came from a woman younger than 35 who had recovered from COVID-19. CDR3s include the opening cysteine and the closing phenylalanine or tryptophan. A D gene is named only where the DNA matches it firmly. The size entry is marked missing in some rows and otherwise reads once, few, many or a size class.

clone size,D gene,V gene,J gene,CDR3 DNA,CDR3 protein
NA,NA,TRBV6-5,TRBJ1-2,TGTGCCAGCAACCTACAGGTGGCCTATGGCTACACCTTC,CASNLQVAYGYTF
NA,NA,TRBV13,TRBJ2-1,TGTGCCAGCAGCCTCAGACAGGCCTCCTACAATGAGCAGTTCTTC,CASSLRQASYNEQFF
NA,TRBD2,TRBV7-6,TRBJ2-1,TGTGCCAGCAGCTTCCGACTAGCGGCAAGCTCCTACAATGAGCAGTTCTTC,CASSFRLAASSYNEQFF
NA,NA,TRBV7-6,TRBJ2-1,TGTGCCAGCAGCTCACTCCCTGGGGGGAGGCGCAATGAGCAGTTCTTC,CASSSLPGGRRNEQFF
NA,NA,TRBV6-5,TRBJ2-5,TGTGCCAGCGGTTCCCTTCTTGGGAGACATGGAGAGACCCAGTACTTC,CASGSLLGRHGETQYF
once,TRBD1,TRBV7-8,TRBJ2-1,TGTGCCAGCAGCTTTGGGACAGGGTCCTACAATGAGCAGTTCTTC,CASSFGTGSYNEQFF
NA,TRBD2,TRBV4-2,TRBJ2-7,TGTGCCAGCAGCCGTACCCCCCTAGCGGGAGGCTCCTACGAGCAGTACTTC,CASSRTPLAGGSYEQYF
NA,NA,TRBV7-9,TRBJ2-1,TGTGCCAGCAGCTTTTCGAGACAGGACAATGAGCAGTTCTTC,CASSFSRQDNEQFF
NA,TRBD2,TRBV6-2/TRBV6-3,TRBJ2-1,TGTGCCAGCAGTTACTTGCTAGCGGGATCCTACAATGAGCAGTTCTTC,CASSYLLAGSYNEQFF
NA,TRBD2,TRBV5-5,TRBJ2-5,TGTGCCAGCACGGGAAGCGGGACCCGGCGGGAGACCCAGTACTTC,CASTGSGTRRETQYF